The TCR beta chain described here comes from a study of molecular identifiers for immune sequencing clone quantification. About the research overall: Five aliquots were made in replicates from the RNA of roughly 21,000 or 96,000 naive CD8 cells, and four were sequenced.

Naive CD8 T cells underwent sorting with the CD8+CD4-CCR7+CD45RA+ definition. Worth noting for this clonotype: A single base separates this from a much larger clone, so it may be a read error.

The germline V and J ends were trimmed by 1 base and 4 bases, with 14 bases remaining between them. Germline-derived CDR1 and CDR2 are SQVTM and ANQGSEA. The CDR3 sequence is 15 residues long. TCRdb passed the PCR reads through MiXCR, listing each CDR3 protein once. The repertoire includes about 640,000 distinct CDR3 sequences, 15% to 20% of them detected once, and roughly 0.85% sits in the top ten. The receptor was derived from a human donor in good health. Some libraries in this study had Jurkat cell RNA spiked in. The chain employs TRBV29-1 and TRBJ2-1; D ambiguous. Sequencing was done on a sample of naive CD8+ T cells from blood, with Jurkat cell RNA spiked in. Specified subset: FACS-sorted CD8+CD4-CCR7+CD45RA+ naive T cells. CDR3 nucleotide sequence: TGCAGCGTTGAAGGGACGGAAGGAAAGTACAATGAGCAGTTCTTC. This sequence encodes CSVEGTEGKYNEQFF.